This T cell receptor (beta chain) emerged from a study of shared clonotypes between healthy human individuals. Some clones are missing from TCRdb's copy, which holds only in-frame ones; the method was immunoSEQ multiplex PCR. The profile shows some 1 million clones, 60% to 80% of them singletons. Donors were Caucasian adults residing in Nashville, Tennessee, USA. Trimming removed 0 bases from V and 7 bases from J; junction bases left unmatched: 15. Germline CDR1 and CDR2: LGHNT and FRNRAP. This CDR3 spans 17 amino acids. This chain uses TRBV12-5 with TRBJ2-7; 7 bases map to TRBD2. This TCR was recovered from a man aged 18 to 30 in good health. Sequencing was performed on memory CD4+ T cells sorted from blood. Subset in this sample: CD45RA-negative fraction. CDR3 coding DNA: TGTGCTAGTGGTTTGGTATCGGGAGGCAGGGAAGCGTGGGAGCAGTACTTC. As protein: CASGLVSGGREAWEQYF.